This T cell receptor (beta chain) was captured by sequencing in a study of technical replicates of blood from several donors. The table came from immunoSEQ multiplex PCR; TCRdb's copy has only in-frame clones and leaves some out. The sample lists 75,000 to 95,000 clones; around 94% were seen once. V lost 1 base to trimming and J lost 8 bases, with 14 bases between them. Germline-derived CDR1 and CDR2 are MNHNS and SASEGT. The CDR3 is made up of 15 amino acids. This clonotype originated in a human donor in good health. The genes are TRBV6-1 and TRBJ1-4, with a possible D match to TRBD1 (6 bases). Sequenced input: T cells isolated from PBMCs. CDR3 in DNA: TGTGCCAGCAGTGAAGAGACGGACAGTTGGGAAAAACTGTTTTTT. It is translated as CASSEETDSWEKLFF.